The 13 T cell receptor beta chains below were found in one sample sequenced in a study of T cells in Graves' hyperthyroidism and ophthalmopathy. What was amplified from RNA transcripts were TCR beta CDR3 regions. Researchers ran a first-round RT-PCR on the TCR CDR3 using the HTBI primer set. TCRdb ran MiXCR on the multiplex PCR reads and lists one entry per CDR3 protein. The sample comprises hundreds of thousands of distinct CDR3 sequences, roughly 20% of which are singletons, and more than 30% rests with the top ten. Sequenced: blood. These receptors were taken from a man under 40 with Graves' ophthalmopathy.

This clonotype appeared many times. V and J are TRBV7-9 and TRBJ2-3; 7 nucleotides align to TRBD2. The germline gives CDR1 SEHNR, CDR2 FQNEAQ (reference sequence). Unmatched junction bases numbered 3, after V lost 1 base and J lost 2 bases. The CDR3 sequence is 15 residues long. CDR3 protein: CASSLEGTTTDTQYF. The CDR3 DNA is TGTGCCAGCAGCTTAGAAGGGACTACCACAGATACGCAGTATTTT.

V is TRBV20-1 and J is TRBJ2-5; 7 bases align to TRBD2. This CDR3 spans 14 amino acids. Germline CDR1 and CDR2: DFQATT and SNEGSKA (reference sequence). The J segment lost 2 bases and the V segment lost 2 bases, leaving 5 bases of the junction unmatched. CDR3 sequence reads: CSARSPGGQETQYF. DNA of the CDR3: TGCAGTGCTAGATCGCCCGGGGGGCAAGAGACCCAGTACTTC.

The genes are TRBV6-5 and TRBJ1-2; D gene ambiguous. CDR3 length equals 15 residues. V was cut by 2 bases and J by 0 bases, with 10 bases left in between. Germline loops: CDR1 MNHEY, CDR2 SVGAGI. CDR3 in amino acids: CASSYRAGSNYGYTF. The CDR3, as DNA: TGTGCCAGCAGTTACCGGGCCGGATCTAACTATGGCTACACCTTC.

This clonotype showed up just a few times. The chain joins TRBV20-1 to TRBJ1-5; TRBD1 is a possible D gene (6 bases). The CDR3 has 14 amino acids. Germline assignment: CDR1 DFQATT and CDR2 SNEGSKA (reference sequence). The germline V and J ends were trimmed by 6 bases and 1 base, with 13 bases remaining between them. CDR3 nucleotides: TGCAGTGCCACAGACAGGCAGAGCAATCAGCCCCAGCATTTT. It specifies CSATDRQSNQPQHF.

This chain connects TRBV28 to TRBJ1-3, with D unclear. The germline V gene has CDR1 MDHEN and CDR2 SYDVKM. Trimming removed 10 bases from V and 0 bases from J, with 13 bases in between. The CDR3 extends over 14 amino acids. The DNA for the CDR3 is TGTGCCACCGGAAGGGCCCCCTCTGGAAACACCATATATTTT. This encodes CATGRAPSGNTIYF. Full variable domain (rest looked up from reference TRBV28 and TRBJ1-3): DVKVTQSSRYLVKRTGEKVFLECVQDMDHENMFWYRQDPGLGLRLIYFSYDVKMKEKGDIPEGYSVSREKKERFSLILESASTNQTSMYLCATGRAPSGNTIYFGEGSWLTVV.

This clonotype showed up many times. The chain recombines TRBV28 with TRBJ1-4, with a possible D match to TRBD1 (5 bases). V lost 4 bases to trimming and J lost 8 bases, with 20 bases between them. CDR3 length: 16 residues. From germline, CDR1 is MDHEN and CDR2 SYDVKM. This chain's CDR3 is CASSSQSPGPREKLFF. DNA of the CDR3: TGTGCCAGCAGTTCTCAATCTCCGGGGCCAAGGGAAAAACTGTTTTTT.

The chain links TRBV10-2 to TRBJ2-5, with 9 bases matching TRBD2. This CDR3 comprises 15 residues. Germline V gene lookup returns CDR1 WSHSY and CDR2 SAAADI. The V segment lost 6 bases and the J segment 5 bases; nucleotides outside the gene matches: 10. The chain's CDR3 is CASRDSGSPFETQYF. The CDR3 DNA reads as TGCGCCAGCAGAGATAGCGGGAGCCCCTTTGAGACCCAGTACTTC.

Worth noting for this clonotype: Its ends do not fully match the called genes, so a read error is possible. The chain combines TRBV29-1 with TRBJ1-2; no clear D. Germline V gene data show CDR1 as SQVTM and CDR2 as ANQGSEA. The CDR3 covers 11 residues. The CDR3 nucleotides are TGCAGCGTTGAAGAGCGCCGTGGCTGCACCTTC. Translation gives CSVEERRGCTF. Drawing the rest from reference TRBV29-1 and TRBJ1-2, the complete variable domain is SAVISQKPSRDICQRGTSLTIQCQVDSQVTMMFWYRQQPGQSLTLIATANQGSEATYESGFVIDKFPISRPNLTFSTLTVSNMSPEDSSIYLCSVEERRGCTFGSGTRLTVV.

This chain connects TRBV11-1 to TRBJ2-7; D gene uncertain. V was cut by 5 bases and J by 5 bases, with 7 bases left in between. The germline V gene has CDR1 SGHAT and CDR2 FQDESV (reference sequence). The CDR3 contains 11 residues. The CDR3, as DNA: TGTGCCAGCAGCCCAGTGGACGAGCAGTACTTC. It is translated as CASSPVDEQYF.

Notes on this clonotype: Just one base apart from a much larger clone, this may be a read error. The V and J genes are TRBV7-9 and TRBJ2-7, with a possible D match to TRBD1 (6 bases). CDR3 length: 13 residues. CDR1 and CDR2 from the germline V gene are SEHNR and FQNEAQ (reference sequence). V was cut by 1 base and J by 6 bases, with 10 bases left in between. The CDR3 here is CASSLGKGGEQYF. Here the CDR3 DNA reads TGTGCCAGCAGCTTAGGGAAAGGGGGCGAGCAGTACTTC.

This clonotype was counted a few times. This chain joins TRBV6-2 or TRBV6-3 and TRBJ2-7; TRBD1 matches at 9 bases. CDR1 is MNHEY and CDR2 is SVGEGT in the germline V gene. The J segment lost 4 bases and the V segment lost 6 bases, leaving 10 bases of the junction unmatched. The CDR3 sequence is 15 residues long. In DNA form, the CDR3 reads TGTGCCAGCAGCCCCGGGACAGGGATCTGGTACGAGCAGTACTTC. Amino acid sequence: CASSPGTGIWYEQYF.

This clonotype was picked up a small number of times. This chain uses TRBV7-6 with TRBJ2-1; 9 nucleotides match TRBD2. The germline gives CDR1 SGHVS, CDR2 FNYEAQ. V was pared by 5 bases and J by 10 bases, with 6 bases of the junction left unmatched. CDR3 length equals 13 residues. In nucleotides, the CDR3 is TGTGCCAGCAGCGGCCTCGGACTAGCGGAGCAGTTCTTC. It codes for CASSGLGLAEQFF.

In this sample, this clonotype turned up a few times. The chain has TRBV28 and TRBJ2-7, with TRBD2 matching over 10 bases. Germline CDR1 is MDHEN and CDR2 is SYDVKM. The CDR3 is 16 amino acids. Trimming took 6 bases from V and 5 from J; bases not matched to a gene: 13. The CDR3 loop reads CASSSRGAGGVDEQYF. CDR3 bases: TGTGCCAGCAGCTCCCGGGGAGCGGGAGGGGTCGACGAGCAGTACTTC.